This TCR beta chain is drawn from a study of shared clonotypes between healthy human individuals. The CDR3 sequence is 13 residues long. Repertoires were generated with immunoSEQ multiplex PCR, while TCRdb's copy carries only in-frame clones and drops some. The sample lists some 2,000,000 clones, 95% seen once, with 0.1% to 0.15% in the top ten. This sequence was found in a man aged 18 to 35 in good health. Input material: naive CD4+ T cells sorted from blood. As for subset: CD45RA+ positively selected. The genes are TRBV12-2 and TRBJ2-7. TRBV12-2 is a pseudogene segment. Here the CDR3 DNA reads TGTGCAAGTCGCCGGGACGGTCCCTACGAGCAGTACTTC. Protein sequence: CASRRDGPYEQYF.